This T cell receptor beta chain emerged from a study of T cell responses to AZD1222 COVID-19 vaccine. Broader study findings: Donors, mostly white British, included more females; clonal diversity was possibly underestimated. Just a handful of people given AZD1222 tested seropositive at baseline. When two AZD1222 doses had been given, Spike-specific TCR breadth and depth rose.

Trimming stripped 3 bases from V and 9 bases from J, with 11 bases between. The CDR3 covers 12 residues. The germline V gene has CDR1 LNHNV and CDR2 YYDKDF (reference sequence). A word on this clone: Its cognate antigen is unknown.

The protocol was immunoSEQ multiplex PCR, while the TCRdb copy is restricted to in-frame clones and leaves out a portion. The sample has 120,000 or so clones; 90% are singletons. Sequencing used peripheral blood, obtained on day 0 of AZD1222 vaccination. The chain carries TRBV15 and TRBJ1-2; D ambiguous. The origin of this receptor is an adult in good health. DNA for the CDR3: TGTGCCACCAGCAGGGACTCCCGAAGCTACACCTTC. Its translation: CATSRDSRSYTF.